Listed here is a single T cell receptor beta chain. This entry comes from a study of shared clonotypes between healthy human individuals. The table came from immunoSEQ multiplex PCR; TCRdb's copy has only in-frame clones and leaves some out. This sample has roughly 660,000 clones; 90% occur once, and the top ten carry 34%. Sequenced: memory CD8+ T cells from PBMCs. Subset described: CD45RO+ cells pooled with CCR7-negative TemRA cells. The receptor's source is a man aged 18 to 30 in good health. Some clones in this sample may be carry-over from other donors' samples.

CDR3 nucleotide sequence: TGTGCCAGCAGCTTAGGGAAAGGAGCATTCTACGAGCAGTACTTC. Protein product: CASSLGKGAFYEQYF. The rearrangement joins TRBV7-6 to TRBJ2-7, with D unclear. The CDR3 runs to 15 residues. Trimming shortened V by 1 base and J by 3 bases, and 13 bases separated the two germline ends. Per germline, CDR1 SGHVS and CDR2 FNYEAQ.